This TCR beta chain was identified during a study of CD8+CD57+ T cells in acquired aplastic anemia. Study-wide context: Sorted CD4+ and CD8+ cells yielded DNA averaging around 3.2 ug. Whole-study results and caveats: Controls did not differ significantly from patients in CD8+ Simpson's diversity. Around 30 sequences, all CD8+ CDR3, were shared between patients and controls.

This clonotype occurred once. Its cognate antigen is unknown. CDR3 and TCR beta VDJ profiling relied on a genomic DNA template. Each CDR3 protein gets one entry after TCRdb re-called the reads with MiXCR. The sample lists about 180,000 distinct CDR3 sequences; under 55% were seen once. Trimming removed 2 bases from V and 8 bases from J, with 13 bases in between. This CDR3 region has 15 residues. Germline V gene sequence: CDR1 SNHLY, CDR2 FYNNEI. This sequence was found in a human donor in good health. V usage is TRBV2 and J usage is TRBJ1-6; D uncertain. Sequencing used sorted CD4+, CD8+, or CD8+CD57+ T cells (not recorded which) from PBMCs. The CDR3 DNA reads TGTGCCAGCAGTGAAAGGACCACGAACTATTCACCCCTCCACTTT. Residues: CASSERTTNYSPLHF.